These 14 T cell receptor beta chains came from one sample sequenced in a study of OX40 agonist ivuxolimab in advanced cancers. Clones were read by immunoSEQ multiplex PCR, and TCRdb kept only the in-frame ones, dropping some. There are 70,000 to 75,000 clones in the sample; around four fifths occur only once, and 5.5% to 7% lies in the top ten. This specimen was CD4+ or CD8+ T cells sorted from blood, taken in a trial of the OX40 agonist ivuxolimab. Source of these receptors: an adult with an advanced solid tumor such as melanoma, head and neck, liver or kidney cancer.

This chain uses TRBV15 with TRBJ2-3; tentatively, D is TRBD2 (7 bases). Germline CDR1 LNHNV, CDR2 YYDKDF (reference sequence). Trimming cost V 4 bases and J 1 base, with 12 bases left between them. The CDR3 runs 15 residues. CDR3 protein: CATSTGGLRTDTQYF. DNA of the CDR3: TGTGCCACCAGCACGGGGGGCCTCCGCACAGATACGCAGTATTTT.

Comment on this clone: Lacking the conserved final phenylalanine or tryptophan, this CDR3 likely reflects a read error. The chain has TRBV25-1 and TRBJ2-3; 7 positions match TRBD2. Unmatched junction bases numbered 1, after V lost 0 bases and J lost 4 bases. The CDR3 length is 14 residues. CDR1 MGHDK and CDR2 SYGVNS come from the germline V gene. CDR3 sequence reads: CASSEYGGADTQYL. Written as DNA, the CDR3 is TGTGCCAGCAGTGAATATGGGGGGGCAGATACGCAGTATCTT.

V usage is TRBV5-1 and J usage is TRBJ2-2; TRBD2 matches at 7 bases. Germline V CDR1 and CDR2: SGHRS, YFSETQ. V shed 5 bases, J shed 5 bases, and the junction held 9 bases outside the gene matches. CDR3 length: 15 residues. The DNA of the CDR3 is TGCGCCAGCAGAAGGGCATCTAGCGGTACCGGGGAGCTGTTTTTT. It specifies CASRRASSGTGELFF.

Here the CDR3 DNA reads TGTGCCAGCAGCTTTGCCGGGACTCGGTCAAATGAAAAACTGTTTTTT. Translating gives CASSFAGTRSNEKLFF. The chain combines TRBV11-2 with TRBJ1-4, with TRBD1 as a possible D gene (5 bases). The CDR3 loop spans 16 amino acids. Germline values: CDR1 SGHAT, CDR2 FQNNGV. The V gene lost 3 bases and the J gene lost 5 bases, with 16 bases spanning the gap.

J is TRBJ1-1 and V is TRBV15; the D gene is possibly TRBD1 (5 bases). The V gene's germline CDR1 is LNHNV and CDR2 YYDKDF (reference sequence). The V gene lost 1 base and the J gene lost 3 bases, with 15 bases spanning the gap. The CDR3 length is 16 residues. The CDR3 spells CATSRGGVELDTEAFF. The CDR3 DNA reads as TGTGCCACCAGCAGAGGAGGGGTTGAGCTGGACACTGAAGCTTTCTTT.

This clone turned up a few times. The CDR3 protein is CASSWGQGSGYTF. Here the CDR3 DNA reads TGCGCCAGCAGCTGGGGACAGGGGTCTGGCTACACCTTC. The chain joins TRBV5-1 to TRBJ1-2; 10 bases are shared with TRBD1. The CDR3 contains 13 residues. CDR1 SGHRS and CDR2 YFSETQ come from the germline V gene. After removal of 3 bases from V and 7 bases from J, the junction contained 3 bases not matched to a gene. Drawing the rest from reference TRBV5-1 and TRBJ1-2, the complete variable domain is KAGVTQTPRYLIKTRGQQVTLSCSPISGHRSVSWYQQTPGQGLQFLFEYFSETQRNKGNFPGRFSGRQFSNSRSEMNVSTLELGDSALYLCASSWGQGSGYTFGSGTRLTVV.

The gene calls are TRBV18 and TRBJ2-5; 13 positions agree with TRBD2. CDR1 is KGHSH and CDR2 is LQKENI in the germline V gene. V trimming: 1 base; J trimming: 2 bases; junction bases outside the gene matches: 1. The CDR3 loop spans 16 amino acids. As DNA, the CDR3 is TGTGCCAGCTCACCACGGACTAGCGGGGGACAAGAGACCCAGTACTTC. This gives the protein CASSPRTSGGQETQYF.

This chain uses TRBV2 with TRBJ2-1; D is uncertain. CDR1 is SNHLY, CDR2 FYNNEI, per germline. The CDR3 length is 13 residues. Deletions cut 6 bases from V and 5 bases from J, with 11 bases between. In nucleotides, the CDR3 is TGTGCCAGCAGCTACGTCCGCGACAATGAGCAGTTCTTC. Translating gives CASSYVRDNEQFF.

The J gene is TRBJ2-3, the V gene TRBV6-4; 7 positions agree with TRBD2. The CDR3 length is 16 residues. Germline CDR1 is MRHNA and CDR2 is SNTAGT. J was trimmed by 2 bases and V by 0 bases; bases with no gene match: 5. CDR3 bases: TGTGCCAGCAGTGACTCGTCTAGCGGAACCACAGATACGCAGTATTTT. It encodes CASSDSSSGTTDTQYF.

The table lists this clone with a count of one. The chain links TRBV6-6 to TRBJ2-7; the D is unclear. This CDR3 spans 12 amino acids. The V end lost 2 bases, the J end lost 6 bases, and 8 bases lay between the germline ends. Germline CDR1 and CDR2: MNHNY and SVGAGI (reference sequence). CDR3 region: CASSYAGSEQYF. The CDR3 bases are TGTGCCAGCAGTTACGCTGGAAGCGAGCAGTACTTC.

The V call is TRBV10-2, the J call TRBJ2-5, with D uncertain. The J call may be faulty, since TRBJ2-7 better matches the DNA end. This CDR3 is 14 amino acids long. CDR1 and CDR2 from the germline V gene are WSHSY and SAAADI. The CDR3 nucleotides read TGCGCCAGCAGTGAACGACGGGCATCCTACGAGCAGTACTTC. Translation gives CASSERRASYEQYF.

This clone occurred once. The chain uses TRBV19 and TRBJ2-2; D gene ambiguous. The CDR3 loop spans 14 amino acids. Per the germline V gene, CDR1 is LNHDA and CDR2 is SQIVND (reference sequence). V lost 1 base, J lost 6 bases, and 9 bases lay in between. CDR3 loop: CASSIANWAGELFF. In DNA, the CDR3 is TGTGCCAGTAGTATAGCGAATTGGGCCGGGGAGCTGTTTTTT.

V is TRBV6-1 and J is TRBJ2-3, with D tentatively TRBD1 (6 bases). Trimming shortened V by 2 bases and J by 0 bases, and 9 bases separated the two germline ends. The CDR3 consists of 15 residues. CDR1 is MNHNS, CDR2 SASEGT, per germline. Written as DNA, the CDR3 is TGTGCCAGCAGTGAATTGGGGGCTAGCACAGATACGCAGTATTTT. This gives the protein CASSELGASTDTQYF.

The sample holds one count of this clone. The chain has TRBV11-2 and TRBJ2-1; 15 bases are a match to TRBD2. Unmatched junction bases numbered 9, after V lost 0 bases and J lost 6 bases. CDR1 is SGHAT and CDR2 is FQNNGV in the germline V gene. The CDR3 extends over 19 amino acids. CDR3: CASSLDPHGTSGRSNEQFF. The CDR3 nucleotides read TGTGCCAGCAGCTTAGATCCCCATGGGACTAGCGGGAGGTCCAATGAGCAGTTCTTC.